Presented here are 24 T cell receptor beta chains from one specimen sequenced in a study of CD4 T cells in relation to SARS-CoV-2 and coronaviruses. TCRdb keeps only in-frame clones here, not all; method: immunoSEQ multiplex PCR. The table records about 38,000 clones, around nine tenths of them present only once. The specimen sequenced was memory CD4+ T cells from PBMCs. The receptors stem from an adult with COVID-19.

CDR3 amino acids: CASSLRQGRTDEQYF. DNA for the CDR3: TGTGCCAGCAGTCTTAGACAGGGAAGGACAGACGAGCAGTACTTC. The rearrangement joins TRBV27 to TRBJ2-7, with TRBD1 identical over 7 bases. The junction had 12 bases not matched to a gene; V was cut back by 5 bases and J by 5 bases. The CDR3 extends over 15 amino acids. Germline V gene data show CDR1 as MNHEY and CDR2 as SMNVEV (reference sequence).

In its sample, this clone was seen a few times. The chain recombines TRBV7-9 with TRBJ2-2; perhaps D is TRBD1 or TRBD2 (6 bases each). Trimming removed 3 bases from V and 0 bases from J, with 8 bases in between. Germline V lookup: CDR1 SEHNR, CDR2 FQNEAQ (reference sequence). The CDR3 is 15 amino acids. The CDR3 nucleotides are TGTGCCAGCAGCTTTGGGGGGCCGAACACCGGGGAGCTGTTTTTT. This gives the protein CASSFGGPNTGELFF.

The rearrangement uses TRBV4-3 and TRBJ2-7, with D possibly TRBD2 on 7 matching bases. Germline CDR1 LGHNA, CDR2 YSLEER. Trimming shortened V by 1 base and J by 0 bases, and 16 bases separated the two germline ends. The CDR3 totals 17 residues. The CDR3 region is CASSQVVGGPSSYEQYF. CDR3 nucleotides: TGCGCCAGCAGCCAAGTGGTGGGGGGGCCAAGCTCCTACGAGCAGTACTTC.

The rearrangement joins TRBV6-4 to TRBJ1-6; D is ambiguous. CDR1 MRHNA and CDR2 SNTAGT come from the germline V gene. V shed 8 bases and J shed 0 bases, with 5 bases lying between them. The CDR3 has 13 residues. CDR3 protein: CASAVSYNSPLHF. The CDR3 region has the DNA TGTGCCAGCGCCGTCTCCTATAATTCACCCCTCCACTTT.

The chain combines TRBV9 with TRBJ2-7; TRBD1 or TRBD2 may be the D gene (5 bases each). This CDR3 region has 19 residues. The V end lost 3 bases, the J end lost 4 bases, and 29 bases lay between the germline ends. Germline loops: CDR1 SGDLS, CDR2 YYNGEE. Here the CDR3 DNA reads TGTGCCAGCAGCGCGGACCTGGGGGATACCTCTTTAAACGGTTACGAGCAGTACTTC. Protein sequence: CASSADLGDTSLNGYEQYF. Drawing the rest from reference TRBV9 and TRBJ2-7, the complete variable domain is DSGVTQTPKHLITATGQRVTLRCSPRSGDLSVYWYQQSLDQGLQFLIQYYNGEERAKGNILERFSAQQFPDLHSELNLSSLELGDSALYFCASSADLGDTSLNGYEQYFGPGTRLTVT.

This rearrangement joins TRBV7-2 to TRBJ2-5; D gene uncertain. V gave up 3 bases and J gave up 5 bases, with 10 bases separating them. The CDR3 loop spans 13 amino acids. Germline CDR1 and CDR2: SGHTA and FQGNSA. In DNA, the CDR3 is TGTGCCAGCAGCTTTCGGTTAACGGAGACCCAGTACTTC. It codes for CASSFRLTETQYF.

The gene calls are TRBV18 and TRBJ2-1, with 9 bases lining up with TRBD2. CDR1 and CDR2 (germline): KGHSH, LQKENI. The CDR3 is 18 amino acids. Germline trimming cut 5 bases from V and 1 base from J; bases unmatched to any gene: 12. CDR3 residues: CASSSGAGGQISYNEQFF. In nucleotides, the CDR3 is TGTGCCAGCTCATCCGGAGCGGGGGGCCAGATATCCTACAATGAGCAGTTCTTC.

This clone was observed a handful of times. The V gene is TRBV7-2, the J gene TRBJ1-1, with a tentative D call TRBD1 (6 bases). In germline, CDR1 is SGHTA, CDR2 FQGNSA. Trimming took off 5 bases at V and 10 bases at J, with 11 bases between the two ends. This CDR3 region has 11 residues. CDR3 DNA sequence: TGTGCCAGCAGCATCGGACAGTCAGCTTTCTTT. As protein: CASSIGQSAFF.

V usage is TRBV6-5 and J usage is TRBJ1-2, with D possibly being TRBD1 (5 bases). Germline V lookup: CDR1 MNHEY, CDR2 SVGAGI. The CDR3 has 13 amino acids. V lost 6 bases and J 4 bases, leaving 12 bases between the germline ends. CDR3 sequence: CASRPTGGYGYTF. The DNA for the CDR3 is TGTGCCAGCAGACCTACAGGTGGCTATGGCTACACCTTC.

The rearrangement links TRBV5-1 to TRBJ1-1; the match to TRBD1 covers 7 bases. The CDR3 covers 13 residues. Germline assignment: CDR1 SGHRS and CDR2 YFSETQ. The trim removed 0 bases at V and 12 bases at J, leaving 8 bases unmatched. The CDR3 reads CASSLDNDRESFF. The CDR3, as DNA: TGCGCCAGCAGCTTGGATAACGACAGGGAGTCTTTCTTT.

The chain is built from TRBV6-6 and TRBJ2-7; perhaps TRBD2 as D (6 bases). Germline lookup yields CDR1 MNHNY and CDR2 SVGAGI (reference sequence). The CDR3 runs to 14 residues. Trimming removed 2 bases from V and 3 bases from J, with 11 bases in between. CDR3 bases: TGTGCCAGCAGTTACGGGACGGACTACTACGAGCAGTACTTC. This sequence encodes CASSYGTDYYEQYF.

This chain connects TRBV14 to TRBJ2-2; tentatively, D is TRBD2 (7 bases). V was clipped by 7 bases and J by 6 bases, with 15 bases between them. The germline CDR1 and CDR2 sequences are SGHDN and FVKESK. The CDR3 is 14 residues long. CDR3 loop: CASNNRGASGELFF. In DNA form, the CDR3 reads TGTGCCAGCAACAACCGGGGGGCCTCCGGGGAGCTGTTTTTT.

The chain recombines TRBV5-1 with TRBJ2-7; perhaps D is TRBD1 or TRBD2 (6 bases each). The CDR3 is made up of 14 amino acids. The germline CDR1 and CDR2 sequences are SGHRS and YFSETQ. V was clipped by 0 bases and J by 2 bases, with 9 bases between them. CDR3 protein: CASSLEGGTYEQYF. The CDR3 region has the DNA TGCGCCAGCAGCTTGGAGGGGGGTACCTACGAGCAGTACTTC. Full variable domain (remainder filled in from reference TRBV5-1 and TRBJ2-7): KAGVTQTPRYLIKTRGQQVTLSCSPISGHRSVSWYQQTPGQGLQFLFEYFSETQRNKGNFPGRFSGRQFSNSRSEMNVSTLELGDSALYLCASSLEGGTYEQYFGPGTRLTVT.

The rearrangement links TRBV19 to TRBJ2-7; D uncertain. V was cut by 4 bases and J by 3 bases, with 10 bases left in between. Germline-derived CDR1 and CDR2 are LNHDA and SQIVND (reference sequence). This CDR3 is 13 amino acids long. CDR3: CASSTLRDYEQYF. In DNA, the CDR3 is TGTGCCAGTAGTACCCTACGCGACTACGAGCAGTACTTC.

The chain employs TRBV6-4 and TRBJ2-2; 10 bases agree with TRBD1. This CDR3 comprises 15 residues. CDR1 MRHNA and CDR2 SNTAGT come from the germline V gene. V trimming: 7 bases; J trimming: 1 base; junction bases outside the gene matches: 3. DNA of the CDR3: TGTGCCAGCAAAGGGACAGGGGTGAACACCGGGGAGCTGTTTTTT. It translates to CASKGTGVNTGELFF.

J is TRBJ1-1 and V is TRBV19, with D tentatively TRBD1 (5 bases). The CDR3 length is 14 residues. The V gene lost 3 bases and the J gene lost 2 bases, with 10 bases spanning the gap. Germline V gene lookup returns CDR1 LNHDA and CDR2 SQIVND (reference sequence). CDR3 protein: CASSIWDGNTEAFF. The DNA of the CDR3 is TGTGCCAGTAGTATTTGGGACGGCAACACTGAAGCTTTCTTT. Combining the CDR3 with reference TRBV19 and TRBJ1-1 gives the whole variable domain DGGITQSPKYLFRKEGQNVTLSCEQNLNHDAMYWYRQDPGQGLRLIYYSQIVNDFQKGDIAEGYSVSREKKESFPLTVTSAQKNPTAFYLCASSIWDGNTEAFFGQGTRLTVV.

This chain joins TRBV10-2 and TRBJ1-1; D perhaps matches TRBD1 (6 bases). The CDR3 extends over 15 amino acids. The V end was cut by 3 bases, the J end by 3 bases, with 14 bases between. CDR1 and CDR2 (germline): WSHSY, SAAADI. The CDR3 is CASSDRPGEDTEAFF. The CDR3 nucleotides read TGCGCCAGCAGTGACCGTCCAGGGGAGGACACTGAAGCTTTCTTT.

The chain employs TRBV7-3 and TRBJ2-2; 8 bases fit TRBD1. Germline values: CDR1 SGHTA, CDR2 FQGTGA. Unmatched junction bases numbered 5, after V lost 5 bases and J lost 3 bases. The CDR3 length is 15 residues. In nucleotides, the CDR3 is TGTGCCAGCAGCCGGGACAGGACCGACACCGGGGAGCTGTTTTTT. Translated, it gives CASSRDRTDTGELFF.

This clone was seen just once. The chain is built from TRBV5-5 and TRBJ2-6, with D possibly matching TRBD1 (6 bases). The germline V gene encodes CDR1 SGHKS and CDR2 YYEKEE (reference sequence). The CDR3 sequence is 15 residues long. Trimming took off 2 bases at V and 4 bases at J, with 10 bases between the two ends. The CDR3: CASSFSGTGANVLTF. CDR3 sequence (DNA): TGTGCCAGCAGCTTCTCGGGGACAGGGGCCAACGTCCTGACTTTC.

This chain links TRBV5-4 with TRBJ2-1; D remains ambiguous. Germline V lookup: CDR1 SGHNT, CDR2 YYREEE (reference sequence). The CDR3 consists of 14 residues. V was clipped by 0 bases and J by 7 bases, with 11 bases between them. The DNA for the CDR3 is TGTGCCAGCAGCTTGGATGGGCCCCCAAATGAGCAGTTCTTC. This translates into CASSLDGPPNEQFF.

The rearrangement joins TRBV12-5 to TRBJ2-1, with D perhaps matching TRBD2 (5 bases). The CDR3 has 12 residues. From germline, CDR1 is LGHNT and CDR2 FRNRAP. Trimming stripped 2 bases from V and 6 bases from J, with 5 bases between. CDR3 DNA: TGTGCTAGTGGTTTGACTAGCAATGAGCAGTTCTTC. Protein: CASGLTSNEQFF.

The rearrangement joins TRBV10-1 to TRBJ2-1; maybe TRBD1 (5 bases). The CDR3 has 13 residues. With 2 bases removed from V and 7 bases from J, the gap between germline ends came to 9 bases. CDR1 and CDR2 (germline): WNHNN, SYGVQD (reference sequence). CDR3: CASSEVGRNEQFF. CDR3 DNA: TGCGCCAGCAGTGAGGTGGGGCGTAATGAGCAGTTCTTC.

This chain uses TRBV11-2 with TRBJ1-4; D possibly corresponds to TRBD1 (6 bases). The CDR3 loop spans 15 amino acids. Germline loops: CDR1 SGHAT, CDR2 FQNNGV. Trimming stripped 5 bases from V and 7 bases from J, with 17 bases between. The CDR3 DNA follows: TGTGCCAGCAGCCTTCAGGGGAAGCCCGGTGAAAAACTGTTTTTT. This gives the protein CASSLQGKPGEKLFF.

The chain joins TRBV7-8 to TRBJ1-2, with D uncertain. This CDR3 has 13 amino acids. Germline V gene data show CDR1 as SGHVS and CDR2 as FQNEAQ. Trimming stripped 0 bases from V and 2 bases from J, with 4 bases between. The CDR3 loop reads CASSLASNYGYTF. CDR3 coding DNA: TGTGCCAGCAGCTTAGCTTCCAACTATGGCTACACCTTC.